This TCR beta chain was retrieved from a study of cytomegalovirus exposure and HLA in healthy donors (dated by TCRdb to about 2017). At the level of the whole study: According to a later analysis, one platform produced both the approximately 110 validation repertoires and the roughly 640 repertoires of the first cohort. The study was designed to test whether signatures of past pathogen exposure could be identified by cataloging public T cell receptors. In addition to the first cohort of roughly 700 subjects, a separate validation cohort of 120 different subjects was used. To predict cytomegalovirus infection status, the study brought together high-throughput TCR immunosequencing, statistical association of individual TCRs with disease status, and machine learning. Results the study describes overall, beyond this receptor: The validation cohort had no HLA typing available for a later analysis, so co-occurrence within that cohort was assessed over all 120 or so repertoires. The authors suggested that the approach could potentially be generalized to other disease states and immunological phenotypes. The classifier was reported to diagnose cytomegalovirus status with high specificity and sensitivity in both the original and validation cohorts. Most TCR sequences were seen in very few donors, while some public TCRs were found in many individuals. Of the cluster scores, roughly 95% were above 0 in a later analysis, which found that TCRs clustered in the first cohort also tended to co-occur in the 120 or so validation repertoires. In vitro tests confirmed that a few of the cytomegalovirus-associated TCR beta chains recognize cytomegalovirus antigens. A total of fewer than 200 TCR beta chains were listed by the study as associated with cytomegalovirus.

About this clone: Its antigen is not yet known. It has no much larger one-base neighbor in the sample; base qualities were not kept.

The library was prepared using the immunoSEQ multiplex PCR assay. In the paper's pipeline: A statistical classification framework was built for diagnosing cytomegalovirus status from the catalog of TCR beta chain sequences. In its TCRdb copy, this immuneACCESS table keeps in-frame sequences only and misses some clones. Where compared with another copy, unresolved V genes explain less than half of these, and the others have no known cause. The V and J calls and the clone size are those of that table, but D and trimming were determined from the DNA. The sample profile shows some 170,000 clones; 85% to 90% of them were found once. The ten top clones hold 4% to 5% of the sample. V and J are truncated by 4 bases and 6 bases respectively, leaving an intervening sequence of 14 bases. From the germline V gene (reference sequence), CDR1 is MNHEY and CDR2 is SMNVEV. The CDR3 covers 14 residues, taking in both the cysteine and the phenylalanine. Of the read, only the CDR3 DNA is kept; its 42 bases are in frame from base 1.

The donors were included in the validation cohort of around 120 subjects, a group kept apart from the roughly 670-subject first cohort. The TCR comes from a man aged 18 to 29 in good health and CMV-seropositive. The V and J segments used are TRBV27 and TRBJ2-3, and perhaps TRBD1 as D gene, on 5 matching bases. The sequencing sample was made of PBMCs. The nucleotides read TGTGCCAGCAGTTGGGGCAGACCCACGGATACGCAGTATTTT. It encodes CASSWGRPTDTQYF.